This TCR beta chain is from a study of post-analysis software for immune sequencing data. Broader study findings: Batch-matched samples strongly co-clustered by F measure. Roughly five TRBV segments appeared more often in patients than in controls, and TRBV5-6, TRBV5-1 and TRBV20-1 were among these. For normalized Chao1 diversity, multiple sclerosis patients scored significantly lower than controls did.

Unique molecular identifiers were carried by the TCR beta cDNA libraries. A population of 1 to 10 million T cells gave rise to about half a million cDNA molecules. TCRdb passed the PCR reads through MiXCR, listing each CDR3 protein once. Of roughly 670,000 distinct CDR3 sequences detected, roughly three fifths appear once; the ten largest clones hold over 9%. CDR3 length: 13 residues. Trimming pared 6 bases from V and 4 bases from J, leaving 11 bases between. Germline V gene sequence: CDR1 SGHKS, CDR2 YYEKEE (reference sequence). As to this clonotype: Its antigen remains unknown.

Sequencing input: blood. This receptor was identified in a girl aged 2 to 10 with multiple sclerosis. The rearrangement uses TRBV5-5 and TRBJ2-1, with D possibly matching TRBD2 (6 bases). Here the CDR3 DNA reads TGTGCCAGCACCAACGGGACTTACAATGAGCAGTTCTTC. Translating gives CASTNGTYNEQFF.